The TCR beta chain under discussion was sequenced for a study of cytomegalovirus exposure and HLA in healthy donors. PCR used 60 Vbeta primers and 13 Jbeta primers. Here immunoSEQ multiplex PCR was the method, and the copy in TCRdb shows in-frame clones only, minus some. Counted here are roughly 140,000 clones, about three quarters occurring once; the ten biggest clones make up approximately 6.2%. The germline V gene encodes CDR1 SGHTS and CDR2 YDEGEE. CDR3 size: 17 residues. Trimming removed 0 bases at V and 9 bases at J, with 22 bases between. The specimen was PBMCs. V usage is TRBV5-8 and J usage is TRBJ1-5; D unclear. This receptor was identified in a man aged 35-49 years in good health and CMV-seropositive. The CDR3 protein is CASSLGQSQSVLLPQHF. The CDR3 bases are TGTGCCAGCAGCTTGGGGCAGTCGCAATCCGTTCTTTTGCCCCAGCATTTT.